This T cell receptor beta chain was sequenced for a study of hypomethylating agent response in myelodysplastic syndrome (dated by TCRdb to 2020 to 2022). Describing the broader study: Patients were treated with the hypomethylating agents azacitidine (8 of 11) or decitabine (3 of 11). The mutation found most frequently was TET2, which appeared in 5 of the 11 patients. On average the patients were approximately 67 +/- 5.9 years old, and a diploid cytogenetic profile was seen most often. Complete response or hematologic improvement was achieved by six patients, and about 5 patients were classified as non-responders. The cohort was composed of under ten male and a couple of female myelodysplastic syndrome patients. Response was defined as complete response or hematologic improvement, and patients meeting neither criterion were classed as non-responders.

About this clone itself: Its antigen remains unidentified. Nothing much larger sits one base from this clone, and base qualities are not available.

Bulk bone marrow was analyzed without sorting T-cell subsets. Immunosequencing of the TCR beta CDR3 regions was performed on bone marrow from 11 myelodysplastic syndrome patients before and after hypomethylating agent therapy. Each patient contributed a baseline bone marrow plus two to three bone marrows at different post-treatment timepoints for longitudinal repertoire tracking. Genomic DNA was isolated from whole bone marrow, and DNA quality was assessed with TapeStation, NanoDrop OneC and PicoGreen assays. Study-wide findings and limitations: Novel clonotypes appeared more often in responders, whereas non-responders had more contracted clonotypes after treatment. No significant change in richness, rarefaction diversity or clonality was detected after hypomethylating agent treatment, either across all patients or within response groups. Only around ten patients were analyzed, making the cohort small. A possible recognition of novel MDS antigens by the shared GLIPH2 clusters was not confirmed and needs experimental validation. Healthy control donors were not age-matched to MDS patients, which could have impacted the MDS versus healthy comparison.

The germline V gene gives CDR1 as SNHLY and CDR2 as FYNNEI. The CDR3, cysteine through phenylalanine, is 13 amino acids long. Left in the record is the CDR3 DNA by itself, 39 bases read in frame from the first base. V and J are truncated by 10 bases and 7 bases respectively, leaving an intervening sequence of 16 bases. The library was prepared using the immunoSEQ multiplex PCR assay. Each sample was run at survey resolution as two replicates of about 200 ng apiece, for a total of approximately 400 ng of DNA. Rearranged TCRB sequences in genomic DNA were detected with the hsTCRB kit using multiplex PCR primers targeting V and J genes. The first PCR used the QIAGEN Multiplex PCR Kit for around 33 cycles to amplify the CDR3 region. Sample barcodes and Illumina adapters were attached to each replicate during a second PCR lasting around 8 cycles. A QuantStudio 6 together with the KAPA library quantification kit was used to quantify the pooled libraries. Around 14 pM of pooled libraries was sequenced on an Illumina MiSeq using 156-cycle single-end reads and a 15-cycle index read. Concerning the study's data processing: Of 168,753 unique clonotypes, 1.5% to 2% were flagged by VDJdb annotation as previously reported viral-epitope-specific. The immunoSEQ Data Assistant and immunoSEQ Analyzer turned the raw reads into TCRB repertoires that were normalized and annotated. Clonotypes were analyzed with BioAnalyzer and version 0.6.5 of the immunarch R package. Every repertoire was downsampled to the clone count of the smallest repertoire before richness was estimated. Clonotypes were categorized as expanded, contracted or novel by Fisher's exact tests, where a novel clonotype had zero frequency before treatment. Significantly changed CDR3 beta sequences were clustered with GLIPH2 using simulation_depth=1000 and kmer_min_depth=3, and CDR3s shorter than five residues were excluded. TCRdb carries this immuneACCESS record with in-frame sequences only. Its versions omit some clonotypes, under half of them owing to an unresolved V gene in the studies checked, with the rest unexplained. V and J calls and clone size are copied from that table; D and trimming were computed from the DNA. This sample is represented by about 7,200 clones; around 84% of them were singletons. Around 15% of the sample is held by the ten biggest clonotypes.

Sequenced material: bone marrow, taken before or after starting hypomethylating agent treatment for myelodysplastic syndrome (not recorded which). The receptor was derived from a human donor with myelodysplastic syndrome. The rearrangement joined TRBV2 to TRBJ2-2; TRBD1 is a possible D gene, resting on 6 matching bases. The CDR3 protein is CATTGTHGGELFF. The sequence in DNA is TGTGCCACCACAGGGACCCACGGCGGGGAGCTGTTTTTT.